This T cell receptor beta chain was recovered during a study of neurological immune-mediated disorders. Stated time point: technical triplicate 2. Study-level points and caveats: Expanded clones shared no CDR3 amino acid sequences across subjects, suggesting private repertoires in all groups.

Many counts were recorded for this clonotype. What it binds is unknown. Synthesis of cDNA was performed by 5'RACE using 10-nucleotide random UMIs. TCRdb re-called the 5' RACE reads through MiXCR, storing one row per CDR3 protein. The sample contains about 59,000 distinct CDR3 sequences, approximately 25% of which appear only once. From germline, CDR1 is DFQATT and CDR2 SNEGSKA (reference sequence). V lost 0 bases and J 1 base, leaving 9 bases between the germline ends. The CDR3 is 14 residues long. This TCR derives from a man aged 55 to 70 with HTLV-1-associated myelopathy (HAM/TSP). This chain connects TRBV20-1 to TRBJ2-5, with D unresolved. The specimen sequenced was PBMCs. CDR3 protein: CSARDLAFQETQYF. CDR3 DNA: TGCAGTGCTAGAGATTTGGCTTTCCAAGAGACCCAGTACTTC.